This entry features one TCR beta chain sequence. Its target is unknown. Compared with germline, one end of the junction differs, possibly owing to a read error. Using its own MiXCR run on the PCR reads, TCRdb lists one record per CDR3 protein. The table has about 630,000 distinct CDR3 sequences, approximately 24% seen once. This CDR3 has 15 amino acids. Germline CDR1 and CDR2: SNHLY and FYNNEI. This entry comes from a study of molecular identifiers for immune sequencing clone quantification. Study-level points and caveats: Reportedly, one cell's Jurkat TCR RNA was detected within 1,200,000 naive CD8 cells. Whereas clones above 20 RNA copies held under 1% of naive-cell molecules, they held over 97% of effector molecules. Barcode-sharing identical TCR molecules could underestimate highly expanded clone sizes.

Sorted inputs of about 19,000 to 1,100,000 cells, with 10%, 30% or 50% RNA, yielded naive CD8 libraries. The J gene is TRBJ1-4, the V gene TRBV2, with TRBD1 matching 7 bases. Sequenced input: naive CD8+ T cells from blood, with Jurkat cell RNA spiked in. Subset indicated: FACS-sorted CD8+CD4-CCR7+CD45RA+ naive T cells. This TCR came from a human donor in good health. Some libraries in this study had Jurkat cell RNA spiked in. The DNA for the CDR3 is TGTGCCACGGCAGAAGAAGACAGGGCTAAAGAAAAACTGTTTTTT. Translation: CATAEEDRAKEKLFF.